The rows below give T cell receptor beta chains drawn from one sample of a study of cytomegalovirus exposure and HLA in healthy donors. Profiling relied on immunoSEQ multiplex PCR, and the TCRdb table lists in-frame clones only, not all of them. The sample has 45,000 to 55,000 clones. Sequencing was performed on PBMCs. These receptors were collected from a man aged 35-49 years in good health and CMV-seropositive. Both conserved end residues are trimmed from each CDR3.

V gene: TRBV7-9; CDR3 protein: ASSLALAGAVTQY
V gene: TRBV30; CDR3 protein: AWSVGRTGGTEAF
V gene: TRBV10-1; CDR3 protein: ASSESRTGLRGTDTQY
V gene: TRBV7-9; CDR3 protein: ASSPQVLTDTQY
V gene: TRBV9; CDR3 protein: ASSVVAGGGNEQF
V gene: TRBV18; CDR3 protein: ASSSGGSYEQY
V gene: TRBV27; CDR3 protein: ASSLSLDRTYGYT
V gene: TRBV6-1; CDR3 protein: ASSASRGRGGNEQY
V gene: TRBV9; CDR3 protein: ASSVGRSSYNEQF
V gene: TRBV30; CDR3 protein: AWSPQGAEAF
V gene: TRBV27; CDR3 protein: ASSFSGARLSSYNSPLH
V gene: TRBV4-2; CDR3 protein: ASSQERAGLDQPQH
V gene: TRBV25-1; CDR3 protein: ASSEGPASGLNTGELF
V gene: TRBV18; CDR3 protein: ASSLGQMNTEAF
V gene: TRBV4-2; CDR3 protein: ASSHPGGEVQY
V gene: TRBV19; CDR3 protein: ASSIVPGSVTEAF
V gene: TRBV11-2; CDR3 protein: ASRDQGSGGEKLF
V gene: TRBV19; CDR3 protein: ASIDWTDTQY
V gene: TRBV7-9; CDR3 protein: ASSSLSYEQY
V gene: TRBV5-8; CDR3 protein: ASSLNRDTEAF
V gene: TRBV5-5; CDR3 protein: ASSLPSGGPNTGELF
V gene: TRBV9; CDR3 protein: ASSVRPGPPDTQY
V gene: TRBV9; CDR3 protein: ASSTGDKNIQY
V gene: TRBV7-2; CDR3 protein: ASQAPSREQY
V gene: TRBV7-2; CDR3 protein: ASSLQGSNTGELF
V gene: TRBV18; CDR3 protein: ASSPPSTDTQY
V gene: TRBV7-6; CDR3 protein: ASSQRGDGETQY
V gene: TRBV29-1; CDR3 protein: SVQVNSYEQY
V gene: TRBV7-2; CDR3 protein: ASSLQGGNTEAF
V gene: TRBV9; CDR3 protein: ASSASGTEGYEQY
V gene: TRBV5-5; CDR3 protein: ASSGWGDHEQY
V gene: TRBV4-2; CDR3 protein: ASSQDGGGWRGYT
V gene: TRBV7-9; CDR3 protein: ASSHEGLSYEQY
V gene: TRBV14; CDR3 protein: ASSPGQGATYEQY
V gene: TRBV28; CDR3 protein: ASSKTGGGQPQH
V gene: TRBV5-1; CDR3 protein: ASSLASGFRSYEQY
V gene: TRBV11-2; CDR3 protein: ASSLLPGNTGELF
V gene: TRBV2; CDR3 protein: ASKSTSGATGELF
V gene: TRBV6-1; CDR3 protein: ASSRGLENSEQY
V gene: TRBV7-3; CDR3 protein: ASSQGQEATQY
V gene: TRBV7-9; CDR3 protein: ASSLVVIRGDEQF
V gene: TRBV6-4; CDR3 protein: ASRRGGANQPQH
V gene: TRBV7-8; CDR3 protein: ASSSLGGGAGTEAF
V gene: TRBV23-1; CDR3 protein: ARSGALFGREDYGYT
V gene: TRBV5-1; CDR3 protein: ASSLSTDNTEAF
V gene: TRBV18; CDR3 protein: ASSLTGTGGGETQY
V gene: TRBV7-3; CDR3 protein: ASSPTGTSGDTQY
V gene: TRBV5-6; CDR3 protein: ASRNTGGSPLH
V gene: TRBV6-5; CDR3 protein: ASSYYPNTNEKLF
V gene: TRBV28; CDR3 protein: ASSLGDREGGYT
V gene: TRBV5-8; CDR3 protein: ASSLPLSYT